This passage covers 28 T cell receptor beta chains from one sample sequenced in a study of cytomegalovirus exposure and HLA in healthy donors. The primer mix had 60 Vbeta and 13 Jbeta primers. Libraries were prepared by immunoSEQ multiplex PCR; TCRdb keeps only in-frame clonotypes and omits some of them. This table has more than 100,000 clones, roughly 70% appearing once. Sample: PBMCs. The receptors come from a woman between 35 and 50 years old in good health and CMV-seronegative.

A single count supports this clone. The chain joins TRBV2 to TRBJ1-5, with D maybe TRBD1 (5 bases). Germline assignment: CDR1 SNHLY and CDR2 FYNNEI. CDR3 length: 16 amino acids. The V end lost 2 bases, the J end lost 0 bases, and 11 bases lay between the germline ends. The CDR3 here is CASSEMGGNSNQPQHF. CDR3 in DNA: TGTGCCAGCAGTGAAATGGGGGGGAATAGCAATCAGCCCCAGCATTTT.

The CDR3 DNA reads as TGTGCCAGCAGCTTGCCCGTCAGTCCAGATACGCAGTATTTT. Translating gives CASSLPVSPDTQYF. This chain links TRBV13 with TRBJ2-3; D gene unclear. Germline loops: CDR1 PRHDT, CDR2 FYEKMQ (reference sequence). This CDR3 region has 14 residues. V lost 3 bases and J 4 bases, leaving 11 bases between the germline ends.

With regard to this clone: The junction departs from germline at one end; a sequencing error may be responsible. The rearrangement joins TRBV27 to TRBJ1-6; TRBD1 matches at 8 bases. This CDR3 contains 11 residues. The germline V gene encodes CDR1 MNHEY and CDR2 SMNVEV (reference sequence). The CDR3 coding sequence is TGTGCCAGCCCCCCCAACCGGGACAGGCATTTT. It encodes CASPPNRDRHF.

V gene TRBV6-4 combines with J gene TRBJ2-1, with D unclear. Trimming took 2 bases from V and 8 from J, leaving 7 bases between them. The V gene's germline CDR1 is MRHNA and CDR2 SNTAGT. The CDR3 contains 12 residues. The CDR3 region is CASSDGQDEQFF. CDR3 sequence (DNA): TGTGCCAGCAGTGACGGCCAGGATGAGCAGTTCTTC.

The V gene is TRBV6-5, the J gene TRBJ1-2; 7 bases fit TRBD1. Trimming took 8 bases from V and 7 from J; bases not matched to a gene: 7. The CDR3 extends over 12 amino acids. Germline CDR1 reads MNHEY; CDR2 reads SVGAGI. CDR3 region: CASWMQGVGYTF. The CDR3 bases are TGTGCCAGCTGGATGCAGGGGGTTGGCTACACCTTC.

V and J are TRBV2 and TRBJ1-2; D not certain. Trimming removed 1 base at V and 4 bases at J, with 7 bases between. The CDR3 runs to 13 residues. The germline V gene encodes CDR1 SNHLY and CDR2 FYNNEI. CDR3 sequence: CASSEGSTYGYTF. The CDR3 DNA sequence: TGTGCCAGCAGTGAAGGCAGTACCTATGGCTACACCTTC.

The V and J genes are TRBV28 and TRBJ1-2; D perhaps matches TRBD1 (5 bases). Germline V gives CDR1 MDHEN, CDR2 SYDVKM. This CDR3 spans 12 amino acids. The ends were cut back, 11 bases at V and 4 bases at J, with 14 bases in the middle. CDR3: CAGGGIRYGYTF. DNA for the CDR3: TGTGCCGGGGGGGGGATCCGCTATGGCTACACCTTC.

V gene TRBV6-5 combines with J gene TRBJ2-7, with 9 bases fitting TRBD1. After removal of 4 bases from V and 2 bases from J, the junction contained 3 bases not matched to a gene. Germline CDR1 reads MNHEY; CDR2 reads SVGAGI. The CDR3 consists of 14 residues. The CDR3 reads CASSLQGATYEQYF. For the CDR3, the DNA is TGTGCCAGCAGTTTACAGGGGGCTACCTACGAGCAGTACTTC.

The genes are TRBV6-1 and TRBJ1-6, with 7 bases lining up with TRBD1. J lost 6 bases, V lost 5 bases, and 7 bases had no gene match. There are 15 residues in the CDR3. The germline gives CDR1 MNHNS, CDR2 SASEGT. In DNA form, the CDR3 reads TGTGCCAGCAGTCCCCGGGACAGAAGTAATTCACCCCTCCACTTT. This gives the protein CASSPRDRSNSPLHF.

The V and J genes are TRBV5-4 and TRBJ1-6; D ambiguous. The CDR3 is made up of 17 amino acids. The germline V and J ends were trimmed by 8 bases and 0 bases, with 18 bases remaining between them. Germline loops: CDR1 SGHNT, CDR2 YYREEE (reference sequence). CDR3 amino acids: CARRDRGTGSYNSPLHF. The CDR3 DNA reads as TGTGCCAGGCGAGATCGGGGAACTGGCTCCTATAATTCACCCCTCCACTTT.

This clone was detected only a few times. One end of the junction does not line up with germline, which may come from a read error. The genes are TRBV7-7 and TRBJ2-1, with D possibly TRBD2 on 5 matching bases. In germline, CDR1 is SSHAT, CDR2 FNYEAQ (reference sequence). This CDR3 comprises 13 residues. The CDR3 coding sequence is TGTGCTAGCAGCTTGGACTCAGTGAATGAGCAGTTCTTC. Protein: CASSLDSVNEQFF.

The chain combines TRBV5-4 with TRBJ2-5; TRBD2 is a possible D gene (6 bases). This CDR3 contains 15 residues. V lost 4 bases and J 5 bases, leaving 18 bases between the germline ends. CDR1 SGHNT and CDR2 YYREEE come from the germline V gene (reference sequence). DNA of the CDR3: TGTGCCAGCAGCACTACTATCGGGGGTCCGGAGACCCAGTACTTC. It specifies CASSTTIGGPETQYF.

The CDR3 bases are TGTGCCAGCAGCCAAGATCAGGGGACTAGCGGATACAATGAGCAGTTCTTC. This encodes CASSQDQGTSGYNEQFF. The chain joins TRBV4-2 to TRBJ2-1; 11 positions agree with TRBD2. The germline gives CDR1 LGHNA, CDR2 YNFKEQ. After removal of 0 bases from V and 4 bases from J, the junction contained 5 bases not matched to a gene. The CDR3 is made up of 17 amino acids.

This chain joins TRBV7-2 and TRBJ2-1, with TRBD2 identical over 14 bases. The CDR3 consists of 15 residues. J lost 9 bases, V lost 3 bases, and 4 bases had no gene match. Germline CDR1 is SGHTA and CDR2 is FQGNSA. The DNA for the CDR3 is TGTGCCAGCAGCTTGACTAGCGGGGGGGCGGGTGAGCAGTTCTTC. This codes for CASSLTSGGAGEQFF.

The chain couples TRBV9 to TRBJ1-1; D not resolved. This CDR3 has 13 residues. CDR1 SGDLS and CDR2 YYNGEE come from the germline V gene. V was cut by 0 bases and J by 4 bases, with 7 bases left in between. The chain's CDR3 is CASSVDGFTEAFF. The CDR3 bases are TGTGCCAGCAGCGTAGACGGGTTCACTGAAGCTTTCTTT.

J is TRBJ2-5 and V is TRBV5-5, with TRBD2 identical over 8 bases. J lost 2 bases, V lost 0 bases, and 3 bases had no gene match. CDR1 SGHKS and CDR2 YYEKEE come from the germline V gene (reference sequence). The CDR3 length is 15 residues. CDR3 sequence: CASSLVRGDQETQYF. The CDR3 region has the DNA TGTGCCAGCAGCTTGGTGCGGGGGGATCAAGAGACCCAGTACTTC.

This clone was seen more than once but under ten times. The V and J genes are TRBV5-1 and TRBJ2-1; the match to TRBD2 covers 11 bases. CDR3 length equals 18 residues. Germline loops: CDR1 SGHRS, CDR2 YFSETQ. V lost 0 bases, J lost 9 bases, and 14 bases stayed unmatched. CDR3 nucleotides: TGCGCCAGCAGCTTGGAGACTAGCGGGAATACTCTGTTGGGTGAGCAGTTCTTC. Encoded protein: CASSLETSGNTLLGEQFF.

This clone occurred once. V gene TRBV5-1 combines with J gene TRBJ1-4, with a weak D call TRBD1 (5 bases). The V and J ends lost 0 bases and 4 bases respectively, with 7 bases between them. The CDR3 consists of 14 residues. Germline CDR1 and CDR2: SGHRS and YFSETQ. Written as DNA, the CDR3 is TGCGCCAGCAGCTTGGGGACACATAATGAAAAACTGTTTTTT. It translates to CASSLGTHNEKLFF.

This clone came up once. The chain links TRBV9 to TRBJ2-5, with 7 bases matching TRBD2. The junction had 3 bases not matched to a gene; V was cut back by 3 bases and J by 1 base. This CDR3 region has 14 residues. Germline V gives CDR1 SGDLS, CDR2 YYNGEE. CDR3 in amino acids: CASSARGVQETQYF. CDR3 bases: TGTGCCAGCAGCGCCCGGGGGGTCCAAGAGACCCAGTACTTC. Full variable domain (missing parts from reference TRBV9 and TRBJ2-5): DSGVTQTPKHLITATGQRVTLRCSPRSGDLSVYWYQQSLDQGLQFLIQYYNGEERAKGNILERFSAQQFPDLHSELNLSSLELGDSALYFCASSARGVQETQYFGPGTRLLVL.

This clone was detected only once. The rearrangement links TRBV19 to TRBJ1-5; 7 nucleotides align to TRBD1. The length of the CDR3 is 12 residues. Trimming at V came to 8 bases and at J to 4 bases, leaving 2 bases not matched to a gene. Per germline, CDR1 LNHDA and CDR2 SQIVND (reference sequence). CDR3 nucleotide sequence: TGTGCCAGTCGACAGGGTAATCAGCCCCAGCATTTT. Translation gives CASRQGNQPQHF.

The chain links TRBV6-1 to TRBJ2-7, with 9 bases identical to TRBD2. CDR3 length equals 15 residues. Germline V gene lookup returns CDR1 MNHNS and CDR2 SASEGT. V lost 4 bases, J lost 7 bases, and 11 bases stayed unmatched. The DNA of the CDR3 is TGTGCCAGCAGTGCCCGCGGCGGGGGGGTCGGGGAGCAGTACTTC. This codes for CASSARGGGVGEQYF.

The chain has TRBV7-2 and TRBJ1-1, with D uncertain. Germline V lookup: CDR1 SGHTA, CDR2 FQGNSA. V shed 1 base and J shed 0 bases, with 12 bases lying between them. This CDR3 spans 16 amino acids. This CDR3 is CASSLVPVSMNTEAFF. The CDR3 DNA sequence: TGTGCCAGCAGCTTAGTTCCGGTGAGCATGAACACTGAAGCTTTCTTT.

This clone was seen a few times. The chain joins TRBV30 to TRBJ1-3, with no clear D. The CDR3 is 14 amino acids. The V end was cut by 4 bases, the J end by 0 bases, with 10 bases between. Germline loops: CDR1 GTSNPN, CDR2 SVGIG (reference sequence). The CDR3 loop is CAWTGRNSGNTIYF. The CDR3 DNA is TGTGCCTGGACCGGTCGCAACTCTGGAAACACCATATATTTT.

Only a few counts were recorded for this clone. The rearrangement links TRBV30 to TRBJ2-5; D is possibly TRBD2 (6 bases). The CDR3 is 17 amino acids. Germline assignment: CDR1 GTSNPN and CDR2 SVGIG (reference sequence). V was pared by 4 bases and J by 5 bases, with 26 bases between. This CDR3 reads CAWKSLELGTDRETQYF. The CDR3 DNA follows: TGTGCCTGGAAATCCCTCGAACTCGGGACTGACCGTGAGACCCAGTACTTC.

This clone was seen more than once but under ten times. The V and J genes are TRBV11-2 and TRBJ1-1, with D possibly TRBD1 on 6 matching bases. This CDR3 has 15 amino acids. V lost 1 base to trimming and J lost 1 base, with 10 bases between them. The V gene's germline CDR1 is SGHAT and CDR2 FQNNGV. The CDR3 bases are TGTGCCAGCAGCTTAGTCGCCAGGGGGAACACTGAAGCTTTCTTT. Translation: CASSLVARGNTEAFF.

This chain joins TRBV10-2 and TRBJ2-1; the D is unclear. The CDR3 covers 11 residues. V was pared by 4 bases and J by 7 bases, with 5 bases between. CDR1 and CDR2 (germline): WSHSY, SAAADI. CDR3 coding DNA: TGCGCCAGCAGTGTCGTAAATGAGCAGTTCTTC. Translation: CASSVVNEQFF.

The gene calls are TRBV7-2 and TRBJ1-4; TRBD1 aligns across 8 bases. V shed 5 bases and J 7 bases; nucleotides not matched to a gene: 6. The CDR3 has 14 amino acids. In germline, CDR1 is SGHTA, CDR2 FQGNSA. Here the CDR3 reads CASSPSRGREKLFF. The CDR3 nucleotides are TGTGCCAGCAGCCCGTCCAGGGGGCGTGAAAAACTGTTTTTT.

The chain recombines TRBV25-1 with TRBJ1-4, with 8 bases fitting TRBD1. The trim removed 3 bases at V and 7 bases at J, leaving 7 bases unmatched. The CDR3 sequence is 15 residues long. CDR1 and CDR2 (germline): MGHDK, SYGVNS. The CDR3 loop is CASSDLSTGGEKLFF. As DNA, the CDR3 is TGTGCCAGCAGTGACCTATCAACAGGGGGTGAAAAACTGTTTTTT.